This T cell receptor beta chain came from a study of tumor-infiltrating lymphocytes in primary liver carcinoma (dated by TCRdb to about 2017). Concerning the study at large: Of the five patients, three men and two women aged 30 to 69 years, four had hepatocellular carcinoma and one had combined HCC and intrahepatic cholangiocarcinoma. To link TCRbeta repertoire diversity with the local molecular phenotype, the approximately 23 tumor region samples were profiled using Agilent mRNA microarrays. A total of approximately 35 specimens from 5 patients, comprising 25 or so tumor regions, 5 adjacent noncancerous liver tissues and 5 peripheral blood samples, were covered by TCRbeta repertoire sequencing. Tumors of the five patients were stage T1-T3 N0M0 with maximum diameters of roughly 4.2 to 11 cm. TCRbeta repertoire sequencing, expression microarrays and whole-exome sequencing were combined in the study across five regions of each liver tumor, with adjacent normal tissue and blood also included. Samples yielded roughly 3.5 to 7.13 million productive TCRbeta reads; read depth did not differ significantly between tissue types. Technical replicate repertoires showed high reproducibility, with mean shared-clone rates approximately 0.89 and correlation coefficients above 0.95.

On this clonotype: The target of this receptor is not known. This clone may be a read error of a much larger clone one base away.

The germline V gene sets CDR1 to MDHEN and CDR2 to SYDVKM. From the cysteine up to the phenylalanine, the CDR3 has a length of 15 residues. Just CDR3 DNA is preserved here, 45 bases in frame from base 1. Between the V and J ends, shortened by 6 bases and 1 base respectively, the junction contains 13 bases. Broad study findings and their caveats: Consistent with antigen-driven expansion, pairs of tumor regions showed higher repertoire overlap (mean about 36%) than either tumor-adjacent pairs (around 17%) or tumor-blood pairs (roughly 15%). Only about 7.5-25% of top clones were present in all five regions of a tumor, suggesting spatial heterogeneity of tumor-infiltrating T cells. Only a few patients were included in the study, and the authors note that the findings should be validated in a larger study. Because sequencing covered only the TCR beta chain and unpaired alpha chains were not captured, true repertoire diversity is likely underestimated. Because the samples were bulk and unsorted, CD4+ and CD8+ T cell repertoires could not be compared. The top 250 clones made up a significantly larger repertoire fraction in tumors than in blood (p = 0.039).

Total RNA and DNA were co-extracted without cell sorting from approximately 20-30 mg of bulk tissue using the AllPrep DNA/RNA mini kit. Roughly five patients with histopathologically diagnosed primary liver carcinoma underwent surgical resection in China between late 2015 and March 2016. Chronic HBV infection was present in the patients, and the patients were treatment-naive at sampling. Five spatially separated regions were sampled per tumor: superior, inferior, left-lateral and right-lateral poles, plus the tumor centre. Histology showed that every tumor sample contained more than 80% viable tumor cells. Fresh tumor and adjacent tissue pieces were bisected, with one half stored in RNAlater at -80 degrees C and the other half sent for histology. Starting from roughly 540 ng total RNA, TCRbeta-specific cDNA was produced by reverse transcription with a constant-region primer and ProtoScript II reverse transcriptase. TCRbeta libraries were built with three nested multiplex PCR rounds, a slightly modified ARM-PCR procedure. Multiplex TRBV1-TRBV30 forward primers and a Cbeta reverse primer were used in the first two PCR rounds, each of which was run for approximately 9 cycles. A final 25-cycle PCR with Deep VentR polymerase added sample barcodes and Illumina adapters. Before sequencing, amplicons of 200-500 bp were gel-purified using a QIAquick gel extraction kit. The TCRbeta amplicons were sequenced with 250-bp paired-end reads on an Illumina HiSeq 2500. Regarding the original processing steps: Trimmomatic v0.33 was used to quality-trim the reads, and FLASH v1.2.11 was used to merge paired reads so that full CDR3 sequences could be recovered. V, D and J germline segments were assigned to the rearranged TCRbeta sequences by MiGEC v1.2.1b. Clonotype statistics and Shannon-Wiener diversity indices were computed with VDJtools v1.0.0. To reduce sampling bias, subsequent analyses other than the diversity analysis used only the 250 most abundant clonotypes in each sample. TCRdb applied fastp at Q25 and MiXCR to the public reads, then kept only in-frame beta chains. Rows matching on CDR3 protein sequence are summarized as one entry with the most common DNA and genes. Clone size and V and J calls follow TCRdb, not the original study. This sample has under 110,000 distinct CDR3 sequences in its table, and around two thirds of those were observed once. The ten largest clones add up to less than 15% of the sample.

This clonotype was obtained from a woman aged 55-69 years with primary liver carcinoma and hepatitis B virus infection. The sequenced sample consisted of liver tumor tissue from sampling region 2. The cell subset or site label corresponds to: tumor region T2, inferior pole. The sequence is built from TRBV28 and TRBJ1-3; no confident D gene assignment can be made. The CDR3 is CASRRGPGSGNTIYF. The DNA reads as follows: TGTGCCAGCAGACGCGGGCCTGGGTCTGGAAACACCATATATTTT.